These T cell receptor beta chains were read from a single sample in a study of somatic mutations in cytotoxic T cells in rheumatoid arthritis. The assay was immunoSEQ multiplex PCR, and TCRdb's table has in-frame clones only and misses some. The sample carries about 20,000 clones, 85% to 90% recorded once. Source material: CD8+ T cells sorted from blood. Receptors were obtained from a woman aged 50 to 65 in good health. Each CDR3 is given without its conserved first and last residue.

v_call: TRBV5-1; j_call: TRBJ2-5; cdr3_aa: ASSLVPGSGETQY
v_call: TRBV5-1; j_call: TRBJ2-7; cdr3_aa: ASSWDRGREQY
v_call: TRBV29-1; j_call: TRBJ2-3; cdr3_aa: SVEDLEQGLSTDTQY
v_call: TRBV11-2; j_call: TRBJ2-3; cdr3_aa: ASSLGGGGNADTQY
v_call: TRBV5-3; j_call: TRBJ2-3; cdr3_aa: ARSLGVGTTDTQY
v_call: TRBV2; j_call: TRBJ2-5; cdr3_aa: ASDGLAADQETQY
v_call: TRBV4-2; j_call: TRBJ2-7; cdr3_aa: ASSQGTGDSYEQY
v_call: TRBV6-1; j_call: TRBJ2-7; cdr3_aa: ASRRQDLNSYEQY
v_call: TRBV2; j_call: TRBJ1-5; cdr3_aa: ASSDGNQPQH
v_call: TRBV9; j_call: TRBJ2-7; cdr3_aa: ASSVAMGDSLEQY
v_call: TRBV19; j_call: TRBJ1-1; cdr3_aa: ASSITDANTEAF
v_call: TRBV15; j_call: TRBJ2-5; cdr3_aa: ATSRDYGDGSETQY
v_call: TRBV29-1; j_call: TRBJ2-1; cdr3_aa: TVKKGDYNEQF
v_call: TRBV2; j_call: TRBJ2-3; cdr3_aa: ASSEEGEADTQY
v_call: TRBV9; j_call: TRBJ1-4; cdr3_aa: ASSATGVNEKLF
v_call: TRBV19; j_call: TRBJ1-3; cdr3_aa: ASSFLGQTSGNTIY
v_call: TRBV9; j_call: TRBJ2-2; cdr3_aa: ASSGERGDTGELF
v_call: TRBV4-2; j_call: TRBJ2-1; cdr3_aa: ASSPRSGDYNEQF
v_call: TRBV10-3; j_call: TRBJ2-1; cdr3_aa: AISELAGPYNEQF
v_call: TRBV9; j_call: TRBJ2-5; cdr3_aa: ASSEDRGIETQY
v_call: TRBV6-1; j_call: TRBJ1-5; cdr3_aa: ASSEVAGNQPQH
v_call: TRBV19; j_call: TRBJ2-5; cdr3_aa: ASSIGQGLETQY
v_call: TRBV18; j_call: TRBJ2-1; cdr3_aa: ASSETTGINEQF
v_call: TRBV4-3; j_call: TRBJ2-1; cdr3_aa: ASSQGGTNEQF